Listed below are T cell receptor beta chains from one sample, sequenced in a study of CD8 T cells in ankylosing spondylitis. TCRdb analysed the 5' RACE reads with MiXCR anew, one entry per CDR3 protein. This table has under 150,000 distinct CDR3 sequences, 15% to 20% appearing once. Specimen: blood, either unsorted or a sorted T cell fraction (not recorded which). Source of these receptors: a male donor with ankylosing spondylitis. CDR3s include the opening cysteine and the closing phenylalanine or tryptophan. A D gene is named only where the DNA matches it firmly. Part of the rows lack a size; the others show once, few, many or a class for expanded clones.

size: -; V: TRBV27; J: TRBJ2-7; D: -; CDR3: CASSFATYEQYF; DNA: TGTGCCAGCAGTTTCGCAACCTACGAGCAGTACTTC
size: few; V: TRBV7-2; J: TRBJ1-5; D: -; CDR3: CASSLVAGNQPQHF; DNA: TGTGCCAGCAGCTTAGTGGCAGGCAATCAGCCCCAGCATTTT
size: few; V: TRBV5-1; J: TRBJ2-3; D: -; CDR3: CASYTSSTDTQYF; DNA: TGCGCCAGCTATACTTCTAGCACAGATACGCAGTATTTT
size: -; V: TRBV6-4; J: TRBJ2-1; D: -; CDR3: CASSVEGHEQFF; DNA: TGTGCCAGCAGTGTCGAGGGACATGAGCAGTTCTTC
size: -; V: TRBV20-1; J: TRBJ2-3; D: -; CDR3: CSARDRPTDTQYF; DNA: TGCAGTGCTAGGGACCGACCCACAGATACGCAGTATTTT
size: few; V: TRBV2; J: TRBJ2-1; D: TRBD2; CDR3: CASWGGTSGYEQFF; DNA: TGTGCCAGCTGGGGGGGGACTAGCGGGTATGAGCAGTTCTTC
size: -; V: TRBV6-5; J: TRBJ2-7; D: -; CDR3: CASSYSRRLIDYEQYF; DNA: TGTGCCAGCAGTTACTCGAGAAGGCTCATAGACTACGAGCAGTACTTC
size: -; V: TRBV7-6; J: TRBJ2-1; D: -; CDR3: CASILESGSHEQFF; DNA: TGTGCCAGCATCTTAGAATCGGGGTCCCATGAGCAGTTCTTC
size: -; V: TRBV2; J: TRBJ1-5; D: TRBD1; CDR3: CASSAGQGRQPQHF; DNA: TGTGCCAGCAGTGCCGGACAGGGGAGGCAGCCCCAGCATTTT
size: few; V: TRBV4-1; J: TRBJ2-1; D: -; CDR3: CASSQELSGITYNEQFF; DNA: TGCGCCAGCAGCCAAGAGCTTTCGGGAATAACCTACAATGAGCAGTTCTTC
size: -; V: TRBV20-1; J: TRBJ2-7; D: TRBD2; CDR3: CSARDTLAGAYEQYF; DNA: TGCAGTGCTAGAGATACCCTAGCGGGAGCCTACGAGCAGTACTTC
size: many; V: TRBV29-1; J: TRBJ1-1; D: -; CDR3: CSVEGQGLTSNTEAFF; DNA: TGCAGCGTTGAAGGGCAGGGCCTAACCTCCAACACTGAAGCTTTCTTT
size: -; V: TRBV20-1; J: TRBJ2-3; D: -; CDR3: CSASYSGHTDTQYF; DNA: TGCAGTGCTAGTTATAGCGGTCACACAGATACGCAGTATTTT
size: few; V: TRBV19; J: TRBJ2-7; D: TRBD1; CDR3: CASSGTADYEQYF; DNA: TGTGCCAGCTCCGGGACAGCTGACTACGAGCAGTACTTC
size: few; V: TRBV28; J: TRBJ2-7; D: -; CDR3: CASSYRDAKIEQYF; DNA: TGTGCCAGCAGTTACCGGGACGCTAAGATAGAGCAGTACTTC
size: -; V: TRBV9; J: TRBJ1-2; D: -; CDR3: CASSVEPGANYGYTF; DNA: TGTGCCAGCAGCGTAGAGCCCGGGGCAAACTATGGCTACACCTTC
size: -; V: TRBV4-1; J: TRBJ2-7; D: -; CDR3: CASSHPQLGTHQQYF; DNA: TGCGCCAGCAGCCACCCCCAGCTGGGGACGCATCAGCAGTACTTC
size: few; V: TRBV5-1; J: TRBJ2-5; D: -; CDR3: CASSRRWPSQETQYF; DNA: TGCGCCAGCAGCCGGAGGTGGCCCTCCCAAGAGACCCAGTACTTC
size: -; V: TRBV29-1; J: TRBJ1-1; D: TRBD1; CDR3: CSVGQGNMNTEAFF; DNA: TGCAGCGTTGGACAGGGGAACATGAACACTGAAGCTTTCTTT
size: few; V: TRBV5-6; J: TRBJ2-6; D: TRBD1; CDR3: CASSSRTGVSLGGANVLTF; DNA: TGTGCCAGCAGCTCAAGGACAGGAGTTTCCTTGGGTGGGGCCAACGTCCTGACTTTC
size: many; V: TRBV2; J: TRBJ2-1; D: -; CDR3: CASSVDRGNEQFF; DNA: TGTGCCAGCAGTGTGGACCGCGGGAATGAGCAGTTCTTC
size: -; V: TRBV12-3/TRBV12-4; J: TRBJ1-2; D: TRBD1; CDR3: CASRTGGNGYTF; DNA: TGTGCCAGCCGGACAGGGGGAAATGGCTACACCTTC
size: many; V: TRBV4-3; J: TRBJ2-1; D: TRBD2; CDR3: CASSQESASGRMYEQFF; DNA: TGCGCCAGCAGCCAAGAATCGGCTAGCGGGAGGATGTATGAGCAGTTCTTC
size: many; V: TRBV6-6; J: TRBJ2-7; D: -; CDR3: CASSTTWEQYF; DNA: TGTGCCAGCAGCACAACCTGGGAGCAGTACTTC
size: -; V: TRBV5-6; J: TRBJ2-7; D: -; CDR3: CASTMWGSSSEQYF; DNA: TGTGCCAGCACCATGTGGGGGAGTTCATCCGAGCAGTACTTC
size: -; V: TRBV28; J: TRBJ2-7; D: TRBD1; CDR3: CASSPTGGYYEQYF; DNA: TGTGCCAGCAGCCCGACAGGGGGGTACTACGAGCAGTACTTC
size: few; V: TRBV7-9; J: TRBJ2-3; D: -; CDR3: CASLSSGDTQYF; DNA: TGTGCCAGCCTCTCGTCCGGGGATACGCAGTATTTT
size: few; V: TRBV6-5; J: TRBJ2-7; D: -; CDR3: CASSYSSSGLHEQYF; DNA: TGTGCCAGCAGTTACTCCTCTTCTGGTCTCCACGAGCAGTACTTC
size: few; V: TRBV29-1; J: TRBJ2-1; D: -; CDR3: CSVERRPTEQFF; DNA: TGCAGCGTTGAGAGACGTCCCACTGAGCAGTTCTTC
size: -; V: TRBV27; J: TRBJ1-1; D: TRBD1; CDR3: CASRGRDRDAEAFF; DNA: TGTGCCAGCAGGGGGAGGGACAGGGACGCTGAAGCTTTCTTT
size: -; V: TRBV20-1; J: TRBJ2-7; D: -; CDR3: CSARARDQLTGEQYF; DNA: TGCAGTGCTAGAGCCCGGGACCAATTAACGGGGGAGCAGTACTTC
size: -; V: TRBV27; J: TRBJ2-1; D: TRBD1; CDR3: CASSPSLGGEQFF; DNA: TGTGCCAGCAGCCCCTCCCTAGGGGGCGAGCAGTTCTTC
size: -; V: TRBV7-6; J: TRBJ1-1; D: -; CDR3: CASRSEGAGTQNTEAFF; DNA: TGTGCCAGCAGAAGTGAAGGGGCCGGGACCCAGAACACTGAAGCTTTCTTT
size: -; V: TRBV2; J: TRBJ2-1; D: -; CDR3: CASSVSLYNEQFF; DNA: TGTGCCAGCAGTGTTAGTCTCTACAATGAGCAGTTCTTC
size: many; V: TRBV7-9; J: TRBJ2-1; D: -; CDR3: CASSLEVWDNEQFF; DNA: TGTGCCAGCAGCTTAGAGGTGTGGGACAATGAGCAGTTCTTC
size: -; V: TRBV7-8; J: TRBJ1-1; D: TRBD1; CDR3: CASSLWSTGVTEAFF; DNA: TGTGCCAGCAGCTTATGGAGCACAGGGGTAACTGAAGCTTTCTTT
size: few; V: TRBV20-1; J: TRBJ2-7; D: -; CDR3: CSARPPWETGQYF; DNA: TGCAGTGCTAGACCTCCCTGGGAGACGGGGCAGTACTTC
size: few; V: TRBV7-9; J: TRBJ2-1; D: -; CDR3: CATKSSNNEQFF; DNA: TGTGCCACCAAGAGCAGCAACAATGAGCAGTTCTTC
size: -; V: TRBV20-1; J: TRBJ2-2; D: TRBD2; CDR3: CSASGRDGELFF; DNA: TGCAGTGCTAGCGGGAGGGACGGGGAGCTGTTTTTT
size: many; V: TRBV11-2; J: TRBJ2-3; D: -; CDR3: CASSRTDTQYF; DNA: TGTGCCAGCAGCCGCACAGATACGCAGTATTTT
size: -; V: TRBV20-1; J: TRBJ2-5; D: -; CDR3: CSARVGFQETQYF; DNA: TGCAGTGCTAGAGTAGGATTCCAAGAGACCCAGTACTTC
size: few; V: TRBV4-1; J: TRBJ2-2; D: -; CDR3: CASTPSMGAGVRTGELFF; DNA: TGCGCCAGTACTCCCTCCATGGGGGCGGGAGTACGGACCGGGGAGCTGTTTTTT
size: few; V: TRBV21-1; J: TRBJ2-2; D: -; CDR3: CASSKAAGFGTGELFF; DNA: TGTGCCAGCAGCAAAGCTGCGGGTTTCGGCACCGGGGAGCTGTTTTTT
size: few; V: TRBV6-6; J: TRBJ1-5; D: TRBD1; CDR3: CASSYLTGLQHF; DNA: TGTGCCAGCAGTTACTTGACAGGGCTCCAGCATTTT
size: few; V: TRBV11-2; J: TRBJ2-7; D: -; CDR3: CASSLDRQGTYEQYF; DNA: TGTGCCAGCAGCTTAGATCGGCAGGGTACCTACGAGCAGTACTTC
size: -; V: TRBV5-1; J: TRBJ2-1; D: -; CDR3: CASSPGLNNEQFF; DNA: TGCGCCAGCAGCCCGGGACTCAACAATGAGCAGTTCTTC
size: few; V: TRBV2; J: TRBJ2-7; D: -; CDR3: CASSVSYEQYF; DNA: TGTGCCAGCAGTGTATCGTACGAGCAGTACTTC
size: many; V: TRBV7-9; J: TRBJ2-1; D: -; CDR3: CASSLVRDNYNEQFF; DNA: TGTGCCAGCAGCTTAGTCCGGGACAATTACAATGAGCAGTTCTTC
size: few; V: TRBV7-8; J: TRBJ2-7; D: TRBD1; CDR3: CASSLRTGRAEQYF; DNA: TGTGCCAGCAGCCTGAGGACAGGGCGTGCCGAGCAGTACTTC
size: many; V: TRBV20-1; J: TRBJ2-7; D: -; CDR3: CSAQGGEQYF; DNA: TGCAGTGCGCAGGGGGGCGAGCAGTACTTC
size: -; V: TRBV25-1; J: TRBJ2-5; D: TRBD1; CDR3: CASQHPGQGKETQYF; DNA: TGTGCCAGCCAACACCCGGGACAGGGGAAGGAGACCCAGTACTTC
size: few; V: TRBV3-1; J: TRBJ2-7; D: TRBD2; CDR3: CASSQDTSGTKWGGYEQYF; DNA: TGTGCCAGCAGCCAAGATACTAGCGGGACTAAATGGGGCGGCTACGAGCAGTACTTC
size: few; V: TRBV20-1; J: TRBJ2-5; D: TRBD2; CDR3: CSEIVLSGSLETQYF; DNA: TGCAGTGAAATAGTTTTGAGCGGGAGCCTCGAGACCCAGTACTTC
size: -; V: TRBV9; J: TRBJ2-1; D: -; CDR3: CASSNYEEQFF; DNA: TGTGCCAGCAGCAACTACGAAGAGCAGTTCTTC
size: few; V: TRBV9; J: TRBJ1-1; D: -; CDR3: CASSVESKNTEAFF; DNA: TGTGCCAGCAGCGTAGAATCGAAGAACACTGAAGCTTTCTTT
size: few; V: TRBV11-2; J: TRBJ2-1; D: TRBD1; CDR3: CASSHPLARDREDNEQFF; DNA: TGTGCCAGCAGCCACCCTCTCGCCAGGGACAGGGAGGACAATGAGCAGTTCTTC
size: -; V: TRBV29-1; J: TRBJ2-6; D: TRBD1; CDR3: CSVGGTSDRGGGANVLTF; DNA: TGCAGCGTTGGGGGCACTTCGGACAGGGGCGGTGGGGCCAACGTCCTGACTTTC